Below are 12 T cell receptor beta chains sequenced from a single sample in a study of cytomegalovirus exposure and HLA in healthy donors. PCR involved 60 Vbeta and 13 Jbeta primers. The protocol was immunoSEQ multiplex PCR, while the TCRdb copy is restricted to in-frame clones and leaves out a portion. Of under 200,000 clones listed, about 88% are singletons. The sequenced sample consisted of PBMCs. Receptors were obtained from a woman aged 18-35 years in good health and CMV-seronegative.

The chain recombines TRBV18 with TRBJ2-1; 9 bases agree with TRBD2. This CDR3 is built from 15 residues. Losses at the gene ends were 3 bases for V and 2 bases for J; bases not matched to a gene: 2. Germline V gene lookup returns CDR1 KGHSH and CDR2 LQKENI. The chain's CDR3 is CASSPVAGAYNEQFF. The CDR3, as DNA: TGTGCCAGCTCACCTGTAGCGGGGGCCTACAATGAGCAGTTCTTC.

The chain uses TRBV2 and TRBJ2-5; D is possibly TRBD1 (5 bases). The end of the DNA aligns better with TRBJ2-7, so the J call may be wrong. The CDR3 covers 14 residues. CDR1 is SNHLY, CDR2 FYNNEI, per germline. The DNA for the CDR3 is TGTGCCAGCAGTGGGGGCTTCCTCCGGAACGAGCAGTACTTC. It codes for CASSGGFLRNEQYF.

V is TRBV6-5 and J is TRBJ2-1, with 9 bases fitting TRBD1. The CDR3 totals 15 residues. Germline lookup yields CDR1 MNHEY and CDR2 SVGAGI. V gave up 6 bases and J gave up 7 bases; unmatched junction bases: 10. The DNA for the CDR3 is TGTGCCAGCAGCCCGACAGGGGGAGTCGGTAATGAGCAGTTCTTC. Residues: CASSPTGGVGNEQFF.

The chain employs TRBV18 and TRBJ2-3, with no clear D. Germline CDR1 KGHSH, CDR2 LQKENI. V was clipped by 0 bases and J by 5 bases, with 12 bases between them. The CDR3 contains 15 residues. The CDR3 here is CASSPPAVQVDTQYF. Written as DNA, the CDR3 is TGTGCCAGCTCACCACCGGCGGTACAAGTAGATACGCAGTATTTT. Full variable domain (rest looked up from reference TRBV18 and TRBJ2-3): NAGVMQNPRHLVRRRGQEARLRCSPMKGHSHVYWYRQLPEEGLKFMVYLQKENIIDESGMPKERFSAEFPKEGPSILRIQQVVRGDSAAYFCASSPPAVQVDTQYFGPGTRLTVL.

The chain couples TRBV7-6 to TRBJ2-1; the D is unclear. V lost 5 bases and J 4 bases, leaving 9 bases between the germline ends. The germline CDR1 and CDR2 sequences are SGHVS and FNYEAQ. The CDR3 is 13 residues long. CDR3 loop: CASSRRQYNEQFF. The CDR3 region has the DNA TGTGCCAGCAGCAGACGACAATACAATGAGCAGTTCTTC.

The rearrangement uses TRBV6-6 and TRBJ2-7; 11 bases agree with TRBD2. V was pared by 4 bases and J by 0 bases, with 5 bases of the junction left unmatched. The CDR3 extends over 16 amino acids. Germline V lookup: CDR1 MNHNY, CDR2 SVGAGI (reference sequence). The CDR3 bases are TGTGCCAGCAGTTCGCGACTAGCGGGGAGCTCCTACGAGCAGTACTTC. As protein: CASSSRLAGSSYEQYF.

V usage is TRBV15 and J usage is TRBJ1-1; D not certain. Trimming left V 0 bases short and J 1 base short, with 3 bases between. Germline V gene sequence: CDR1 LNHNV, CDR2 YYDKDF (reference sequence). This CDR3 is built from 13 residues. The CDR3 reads CATSRDKNTEAFF. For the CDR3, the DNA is TGTGCCACCAGCAGAGATAAGAACACTGAAGCTTTCTTT. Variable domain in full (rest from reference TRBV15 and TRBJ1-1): DAMVIQNPRYQVTQFGKPVTLSCSQTLNHNVMYWYQQKSSQAPKLLFHYYDKDFNNEADTPDNFQSRRPNTSFCFLDIRSPGLGDTAMYLCATSRDKNTEAFFGQGTRLTVV.

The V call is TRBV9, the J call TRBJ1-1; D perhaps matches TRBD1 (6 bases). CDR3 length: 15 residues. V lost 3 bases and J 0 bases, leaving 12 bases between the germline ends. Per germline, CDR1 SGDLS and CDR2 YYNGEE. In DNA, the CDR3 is TGTGCCAGCAGCGGTAACAGGGAAATGAACACTGAAGCTTTCTTT. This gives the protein CASSGNREMNTEAFF.

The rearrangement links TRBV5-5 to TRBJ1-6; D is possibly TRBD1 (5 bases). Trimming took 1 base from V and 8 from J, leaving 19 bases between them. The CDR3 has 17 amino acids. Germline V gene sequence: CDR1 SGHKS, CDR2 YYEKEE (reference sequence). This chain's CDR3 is CASSLTGSPVFYSPLHF. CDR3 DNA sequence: TGTGCCAGCAGCTTGACAGGATCCCCGGTCTTCTATTCACCCCTCCACTTT. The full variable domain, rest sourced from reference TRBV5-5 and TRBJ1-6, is DAGVTQSPTHLIKTRGQQVTLRCSPISGHKSVSWYQQVLGQGPQFIFQYYEKEERGRGNFPDRFSARQFPNYSSELNVNALLLGDSALYLCASSLTGSPVFYSPLHFGNGTRLTVT.

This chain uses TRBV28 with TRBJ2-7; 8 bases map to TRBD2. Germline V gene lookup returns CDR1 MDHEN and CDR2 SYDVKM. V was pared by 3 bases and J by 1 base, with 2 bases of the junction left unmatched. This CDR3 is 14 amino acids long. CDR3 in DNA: TGTGCCAGCAGTTTTCTAGCGGGTTCCTACGAGCAGTACTTC. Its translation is CASSFLAGSYEQYF.

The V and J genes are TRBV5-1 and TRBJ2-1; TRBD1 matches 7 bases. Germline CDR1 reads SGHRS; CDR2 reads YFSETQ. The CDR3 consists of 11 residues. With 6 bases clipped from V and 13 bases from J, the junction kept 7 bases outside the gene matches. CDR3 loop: CASTEQGIQFF. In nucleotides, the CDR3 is TGCGCCAGCACCGAACAGGGGATTCAGTTCTTC. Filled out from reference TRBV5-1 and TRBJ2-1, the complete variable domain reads KAGVTQTPRYLIKTRGQQVTLSCSPISGHRSVSWYQQTPGQGLQFLFEYFSETQRNKGNFPGRFSGRQFSNSRSEMNVSTLELGDSALYLCASTEQGIQFFGPGTRLTVL.

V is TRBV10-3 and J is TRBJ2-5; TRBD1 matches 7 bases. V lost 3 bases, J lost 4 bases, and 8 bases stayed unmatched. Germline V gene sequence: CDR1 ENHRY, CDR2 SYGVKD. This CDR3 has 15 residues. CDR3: CAISDVDRARETQYF. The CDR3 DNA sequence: TGTGCCATCAGTGATGTAGACAGGGCTCGAGAGACCCAGTACTTC.